This entry lists 16 T cell receptor beta chains sequenced from one sample in a study of shared clonotypes between healthy human individuals. Method: immunoSEQ multiplex PCR; TCRdb's copy keeps in-frame clones and lacks some. Among about 1,800,000 clones, around 96% were seen once, and the ten largest hold more than 0.9%. Only CD45RO-negative cells positively selected for CCR7 counted as naive CD8 cells, so terminally differentiated effector memory CD45RA+ cells were excluded. The sequenced sample was naive CD8+ T cells sorted from blood. These receptors all stem from a man aged 18-30 years in good health.

The chain couples TRBV4-1 to TRBJ1-2, with D unresolved. CDR1 and CDR2 (germline): MGHRA, YSYEKL. The ends were cut back, 5 bases at V and 7 bases at J, with 17 bases in the middle. This CDR3 has 14 residues. The CDR3 here is CASSNPGEGFGYTF. The CDR3 DNA reads as TGCGCCAGCAGCAATCCTGGGGAGGGATTTGGCTACACCTTC.

The rearrangement uses TRBV4-1 and TRBJ1-1; tentative D call: TRBD1 (5 bases). Germline assignment: CDR1 MGHRA and CDR2 YSYEKL. V shed 3 bases and J shed 4 bases, with 12 bases lying between them. The CDR3 has 14 residues. CDR3 sequence: CASSHTGWGTEAFF. The CDR3 DNA reads as TGCGCCAGCAGCCACACAGGCTGGGGCACTGAAGCTTTCTTT.

The gene calls are TRBV11-2 and TRBJ2-7, with 10 bases matching TRBD1. The CDR3 extends over 15 amino acids. V shed 5 bases, J shed 4 bases, and the junction held 8 bases outside the gene matches. CDR1 SGHAT and CDR2 FQNNGV come from the germline V gene. CDR3 bases: TGTGCCAGCAGCAACCGGGACAGGGGTCTTTACGAGCAGTACTTC. It translates to CASSNRDRGLYEQYF.

The chain links TRBV5-5 to TRBJ2-7; D gene uncertain. Trimming cost V 0 bases and J 5 bases, with 12 bases left between them. The CDR3 has 14 amino acids. The germline CDR1 and CDR2 sequences are SGHKS and YYEKEE (reference sequence). Written as DNA, the CDR3 is TGTGCCAGCAGCTTGGAACAGTTATTTCACGAGCAGTACTTC. Residues: CASSLEQLFHEQYF.

This chain links TRBV27 with TRBJ2-7; the D gene is possibly TRBD2 (7 bases). In germline, CDR1 is MNHEY, CDR2 SMNVEV (reference sequence). The CDR3 sequence is 16 residues long. Deletions cut 4 bases from V and 2 bases from J, with 18 bases between. The CDR3 sequence: CASSSLNREGTYEQYF. The CDR3 DNA is TGTGCCAGCAGTTCATTAAACAGGGAGGGTACCTACGAGCAGTACTTC.

The chain carries TRBV27 and TRBJ1-2, with a tentative D call TRBD1 (6 bases). V was pared by 5 bases and J by 2 bases, with 18 bases between. CDR3 size: 16 residues. Germline values: CDR1 MNHEY, CDR2 SMNVEV (reference sequence). This chain's CDR3 is CASSRSPGHGNYGYTF. The CDR3 bases are TGTGCCAGCAGTAGAAGCCCGGGACACGGGAACTATGGCTACACCTTC.

The rearrangement links TRBV19 to TRBJ2-4; unclear D gene. CDR1 and CDR2 from the germline V gene are LNHDA and SQIVND (reference sequence). V lost 7 bases and J 8 bases, leaving 9 bases between the germline ends. This CDR3 has 11 residues. CDR3: CASTPCDIQYF. Written as DNA, the CDR3 is TGTGCCAGTACCCCTTGCGACATTCAGTACTTC.

The rearrangement joins TRBV11-2 to TRBJ2-1; tentative D call: TRBD1 (5 bases). V was trimmed by 5 bases and J by 0 bases, leaving 23 bases between them. CDR1 and CDR2 from the germline V gene are SGHAT and FQNNGV. This CDR3 region has 19 residues. The CDR3 loop is CASSHYFPLTGNSYNEQFF. CDR3 DNA: TGTGCCAGCAGCCATTACTTTCCCTTAACAGGCAACTCCTACAATGAGCAGTTCTTC.

V is TRBV27 and J is TRBJ1-1, with D perhaps TRBD1 (5 bases). This CDR3 is 14 amino acids long. Deletions cut 6 bases from V and 5 bases from J, with 16 bases between. Germline CDR1 is MNHEY and CDR2 is SMNVEV (reference sequence). The CDR3 here is CASSYAGGGTEAFF. As DNA, the CDR3 is TGTGCCAGCAGCTACGCAGGCGGGGGGACTGAAGCTTTCTTT.

This chain connects TRBV9 to TRBJ2-5, with D perhaps TRBD2 (6 bases). Germline CDR1 reads SGDLS; CDR2 reads YYNGEE. CDR3 length equals 12 residues. V gave up 3 bases and J gave up 10 bases, with 13 bases separating them. The CDR3 loop reads CASSAVSGVQYF. DNA for the CDR3: TGTGCCAGCAGCGCTGTATCGGGGGTCCAGTACTTC.

The chain has TRBV29-1 and TRBJ2-3; 10 bases line up with TRBD1. V shed 8 bases and J 6 bases; nucleotides not matched to a gene: 8. CDR1 SQVTM and CDR2 ANQGSEA come from the germline V gene. The CDR3 has 13 amino acids. The DNA of the CDR3 is TGCAGCTCGGGACAGGGGCTCGGGGATACGCAGTATTTT. This gives the protein CSSGQGLGDTQYF.

The chain has TRBV9 and TRBJ2-1; 7 bases align to TRBD2. The CDR3 extends over 11 amino acids. V lost 7 bases, J lost 10 bases, and 5 bases stayed unmatched. CDR1 and CDR2 from the germline V gene are SGDLS and YYNGEE. CDR3 nucleotides: TGTGCCAGCGGGGCGGGAGTGGAGCAGTTCTTC. Its protein product is CASGAGVEQFF.

V gene TRBV7-9 combines with J gene TRBJ1-4; 10 bases are a match to TRBD1. Trimming took 5 bases from V and 8 from J; bases not matched to a gene: 20. Per germline, CDR1 SEHNR and CDR2 FQNEAQ (reference sequence). The CDR3 loop spans 19 amino acids. In nucleotides, the CDR3 is TGTGCCAGCAGCGGTTTGTCCGGGACAGGGGAGATGAATTGGGAAAAACTGTTTTTT. Protein: CASSGLSGTGEMNWEKLFF.

Concerning this clone: The sample has other DNA sequences that encode this CDR3 too. The J gene is TRBJ2-7, the V gene TRBV2; D remains ambiguous. The V end was cut by 4 bases, the J end by 4 bases, with 8 bases between. Germline V gene lookup returns CDR1 SNHLY and CDR2 FYNNEI. This CDR3 has 12 amino acids. CDR3 sequence: CASSGAAYEQYF. For the CDR3, the DNA is TGTGCCAGCAGTGGTGCGGCATACGAGCAGTACTTC.

The rearrangement uses TRBV2 and TRBJ2-2; the match to TRBD1 covers 7 bases. V lost 8 bases and J lost 5; bases outside the gene matches: 8. Germline V gene lookup returns CDR1 SNHLY and CDR2 FYNNEI. This CDR3 spans 14 amino acids. CDR3 bases: TGTGCCAGCGTACGGGACAGCCTGACCGGGGAGCTGTTTTTT. This codes for CASVRDSLTGELFF.

V and J are TRBV5-6 and TRBJ2-5, with TRBD1 identical over 12 bases. Germline V gives CDR1 SGHDT, CDR2 YYEEEE. V shed 4 bases, J shed 5 bases, and the junction held 12 bases outside the gene matches. The CDR3 is 17 residues long. CDR3 amino acids: CASSLGTGGGFTETQYF. For the CDR3, the DNA is TGTGCCAGCAGCCTCGGGACAGGGGGCGGGTTCACGGAGACCCAGTACTTC.